Below are 11 T cell receptor beta chains sequenced from a single sample in a study of Graves' ophthalmopathy and Graves' hyperthyroidism. CDR3 regions of TCR beta were amplified from RNA transcripts. Amplification began with first-round RT-PCR using HTBI primers, then second-round multiplex PCR was performed. One entry per CDR3 protein results from TCRdb running MiXCR on the multiplex PCR reads. In the table there are over 450,000 distinct CDR3 sequences, about an eighth of which are singletons. The sequenced sample was blood. These receptors came from a woman in her thirties with Graves' ophthalmopathy.

This clonotype has a handful of counts. The chain recombines TRBV3-1 with TRBJ1-2; D gene ambiguous. The V end lost 0 bases, the J end lost 7 bases, and 9 bases lay between the germline ends. Germline CDR1 and CDR2: LGHDT and YNNKEL (reference sequence). The CDR3 totals 13 residues. The CDR3 reads CASSQEGRSGYTF. Written as DNA, the CDR3 is TGTGCCAGCAGCCAAGAGGGTAGGAGTGGCTACACCTTC. The full variable domain, rest sourced from reference TRBV3-1 and TRBJ1-2, is DTAVSQTPKYLVTQMGNDKSIKCEQNLGHDTMYWYKQDSKKFLKIMFSYNNKELIINETVPNRFSPKSPDKAHLNLHINSLELGDSAVYFCASSQEGRSGYTFGSGTRLTVV.

The chain joins TRBV18 to TRBJ1-1; D may be TRBD1 (5 bases). This CDR3 spans 13 amino acids. The V and J ends lost 3 bases and 6 bases respectively, with 11 bases between them. Germline lookup yields CDR1 KGHSH and CDR2 LQKENI. DNA of the CDR3: TGTGCCAGCTCACCCCAGGGAAGCTCTGAAGCTTTCTTT. Amino acid sequence: CASSPQGSSEAFF.

This clonotype occurred many times. The V call is TRBV12-3 or TRBV12-4, the J call TRBJ1-6; D ambiguous. The V and J ends lost 3 bases and 8 bases respectively, with 8 bases between them. The CDR3 runs 13 residues. This chain's CDR3 is CASSFYSDSPLHF. The CDR3 bases are TGTGCCAGCAGTTTTTACTCAGATTCACCCCTCCACTTT.

Of note for this clonotype: The conserved closing phenylalanine or tryptophan is absent in this CDR3, likely reflecting a read error. No DNA is shown, since the ends of the CDR3 on it are uncertain; the CDR3 is the one TCRdb lists. V and J are TRBV6-1 and TRBJ1-2; the table assigns TRBD1, which was not confirmed against the DNA. With termini counted, the CDR3 has 12 amino acids. Germline CDR1 is MNHNS and CDR2 is SASEGT. CDR3: CASTRGGNGYTC.

This clonotype has ten or more counts. This sequence joins TRBV6-5 and TRBJ1-5; D is ambiguous. The V end was cut by 2 bases, the J end by 0 bases, with 8 bases between. This CDR3 is 15 amino acids long. Germline V gene data show CDR1 as MNHEY and CDR2 as SVGAGI. This CDR3 is CASSYRVDSNQPQHF. The CDR3, as DNA: TGTGCCAGCAGTTACAGGGTTGATAGCAATCAGCCCCAGCATTTT.

On this clonotype: This may arise from a read error, as a much more abundant clone is one base away. The V call is TRBV6-1, the J call TRBJ2-5; no clear D gene. CDR3 length: 10 residues. Germline assignment: CDR1 MNHNS and CDR2 SASEGT. The germline V and J ends were trimmed by 7 bases and 3 bases, with 3 bases remaining between them. In DNA form, the CDR3 reads TGTGCCAGCATGGAAGAGACCCAGTACTTC. Encoded protein: CASMEETQYF.

This clonotype was seen repeatedly, ten times or more. The chain has TRBV28 and TRBJ1-6; weak D call: TRBD1 (5 bases). Germline CDR1 MDHEN, CDR2 SYDVKM. Trimming removed 7 bases at V and 4 bases at J, with 17 bases between. The CDR3 runs 16 residues. This CDR3 is CASISKWGGYNSPLHF. The CDR3 DNA reads as TGTGCCAGCATCTCCAAGTGGGGGGGATATAATTCACCCCTCCACTTT.

This clonotype was found many times. The chain has TRBV9 and TRBJ2-5; 8 bases agree with TRBD1. The length of the CDR3 is 15 residues. CDR1 and CDR2 (germline): SGDLS, YYNGEE. V was pared by 2 bases and J by 1 base, with 4 bases of the junction left unmatched. Here the CDR3 reads CASSVTGVLQETQYF. The CDR3, as DNA: TGTGCCAGCAGCGTGACAGGGGTACTCCAAGAGACCCAGTACTTC.

This clonotype appeared many times. For the CDR3, the DNA is TGTGCCAGTAGTATCCGACAGGGCGGCTATGGCTACACCTTC. It codes for CASSIRQGGYGYTF. The rearrangement uses TRBV19 and TRBJ1-2; 7 bases match TRBD1. This CDR3 region has 14 residues. Germline CDR1 and CDR2: LNHDA and SQIVND (reference sequence). The ends lost 3 bases at V and 4 bases at J; junction bases unmatched: 5.

The V call is TRBV3-1, the J call TRBJ1-1; D remains unclear. V was clipped by 3 bases and J by 2 bases, with 7 bases between them. CDR1 is LGHDT and CDR2 is YNNKEL in the germline V gene (reference sequence). The CDR3 runs to 13 residues. The CDR3 sequence is CASSHGSNTEAFF. Written as DNA, the CDR3 is TGTGCCAGCAGCCACGGATCAAACACTGAAGCTTTCTTT. Complete variable domain (other parts from reference TRBV3-1 and TRBJ1-1): DTAVSQTPKYLVTQMGNDKSIKCEQNLGHDTMYWYKQDSKKFLKIMFSYNNKELIINETVPNRFSPKSPDKAHLNLHINSLELGDSAVYFCASSHGSNTEAFFGQGTRLTVV.

This clonotype was recorded at least ten times. V gene TRBV27 combines with J gene TRBJ2-7; D may match TRBD1 or TRBD2 (6 bases each). Germline assignment: CDR1 MNHEY and CDR2 SMNVEV (reference sequence). V lost 6 bases and J lost 6, with 12 bases in between. This CDR3 has 12 amino acids. The CDR3 reads CASRRGGSEQYF. The CDR3 bases are TGTGCCAGCAGGAGAGGGGGGAGCGAGCAGTACTTC.